The source of this TCR beta chain is a study of T cell responses to AZD1222 COVID-19 vaccine. Overall study findings and caveats: Of spike-specific TCRs, nearly half reportedly target regions left unmutated in variants.

Points on this clone: Its antigen is unknown.

The data were produced by immunoSEQ multiplex PCR, yet TCRdb's version contains in-frame clones alone and is incomplete. The data contain roughly 200,000 clones, approximately 94% of them singletons. The receptor was isolated from an adult who received the MenACWY meningococcal vaccine as a control. The source was peripheral blood, collected 28 days after the second dose of the MenACWY control vaccine.

For the CDR3, the DNA is TGTGCCAGCAGTTCATCCGTCCCTGGCCCAGAAGCTTTCTTT. This sequence encodes CASSSSVPGPEAFF. The chain joins TRBV28 to TRBJ1-1, with D hard to call. V lost 4 bases, J lost 8 bases, and 17 bases lay in between. Germline V gene data show CDR1 as MDHEN and CDR2 as SYDVKM. The CDR3 sequence is 14 residues long.